One T cell receptor (beta chain) is described in this entry. These data are taken from a study of blood T cell repertoires in COVID-19. In the study overall: Some COVID-19 samples were acute and others convalescent; all came from the United States, Italy and Spain.

CDR1 is KGHDR, CDR2 SFDVKD, per germline. This CDR3 has 13 amino acids. Trimming took 5 bases from V and 0 from J, leaving 4 bases between them. Profiling relied on immunoSEQ multiplex PCR, and the TCRdb table lists in-frame clones only, not all of them. The sample gives fewer than 400,000 clones, roughly 90% of which show up once; 3.5% to 5% is in the top ten. This receptor was identified in a young woman who had been exposed to COVID-19. The sample consisted of PBMCs or T cells enriched from blood (not recorded which). This sequence joins TRBV24-1 and TRBJ1-5; D unresolved. The CDR3 spells CATSVSSNQPQHF. Written as DNA, the CDR3 is TGTGCCACCAGTGTATCTAGCAATCAGCCCCAGCATTTT.